These 2 T cell receptor beta chains originate from one sample sequenced in a study of T cell clones after liver transplantation. The repertoire was sequenced with immunoSEQ multiplex PCR; TCRdb's copy has only in-frame clones and lacks some. Of about 15,000 clones listed, roughly 84% are singletons. The sample consisted of CD8+ T cells from blood, taken approximately 43 months after liver transplant. These receptors all stem from a human patient who received a liver transplant. The graft donor may have contributed some T cells.

The rearrangement joins TRBV27 to TRBJ2-2, with 11 bases identical to TRBD2. Germline CDR1 reads MNHEY; CDR2 reads SMNVEV (reference sequence). Trimming at V came to 6 bases and at J to 6 bases, leaving 6 bases not matched to a gene. The length of the CDR3 is 15 residues. The CDR3 reads CASRRGTSGPGELFF. Here the CDR3 DNA reads TGTGCCAGCAGGAGAGGGACTAGCGGTCCCGGGGAGCTGTTTTTT.

A note on this clone: The sample holds other DNA sequences that translate to the same CDR3. Here the CDR3 DNA reads TGTGCCACCGGGGCGGGGGCGAACACCGGGGAGCTGTTTTTT. Amino acid sequence: CATGAGANTGELFF. The chain combines TRBV15 with TRBJ2-2, with TRBD2 matching over 7 bases. V gave up 8 bases and J gave up 0 bases; unmatched junction bases: 3. This CDR3 spans 14 amino acids. Germline V gene data show CDR1 as LNHNV and CDR2 as YYDKDF (reference sequence).